The present T cell receptor (beta chain) was sequenced within a study of T-cell reconstitution after alpha-beta-depleted transplantation in children. On this clonotype: What it recognizes is unknown.

CDR3 length: 14 residues. In germline, CDR1 is ENHRY, CDR2 SYGVKD. V trimming: 6 bases; J trimming: 3 bases; junction bases outside the gene matches: 4. Unique molecular identifiers were used to barcode this TCRbeta library. TCRdb independently ran MiXCR on the PCR reads; one entry per CDR3 protein. This sample has more than 400,000 distinct CDR3 sequences; about an eighth occur once, and the top ten carry 14%. Study-wide findings and caveats: It was newly produced T cells that mostly accounted for T-cell counts and diversity one year after transplant.

This receptor was identified in a female patient younger than 10 who had a stem cell transplant for aplastic anemia, so the T cells may come from the graft donor. The source material was PBMCs, mostly from graft donor cells, sampled 180 days after TCRalphabeta/CD19-depleted stem cell transplant. This chain links TRBV10-3 with TRBJ2-3, with 9 bases fitting TRBD2. The CDR3 bases are TGTGCCATCAGCGCCAGCGGGGGGACAGATACGCAGTATTTT. Translation gives CAISASGGTDTQYF.